The 28 T cell receptor beta chains listed next were all sequenced from one sample in a study of blood T cell repertoires in COVID-19. Assay used: immunoSEQ multiplex PCR; TCRdb lists only in-frame clones, some missing. The sample records about 120,000 clones, less than 85% being singletons. The sequencing input was peripheral blood. The source is a man aged 25-45 years with acute or convalescent COVID-19.

The count of this clone is one. The chain joins TRBV6-2 or TRBV6-3 to TRBJ2-1; 12 positions match TRBD2. With V trimmed by 0 bases and J by 3 bases, 3 bases remained unmatched. This CDR3 has 17 residues. CDR1 is MNHEY, CDR2 SVGEGT, per germline. CDR3 loop: CASSYSTSGSDYNEQFF. The CDR3 nucleotides are TGTGCCAGCAGTTACTCGACTAGCGGGAGTGACTACAATGAGCAGTTCTTC.

The gene calls are TRBV6-2 or TRBV6-3 and TRBJ2-7; D perhaps matches TRBD2 (5 bases). V gave up 6 bases and J gave up 0 bases, with 18 bases separating them. Germline V gene lookup returns CDR1 MNHEY and CDR2 SVGEGT. The CDR3 is 16 residues long. The CDR3 spells CASSRPHSGLSYEQYV. CDR3 DNA sequence: TGTGCCAGCAGCCGCCCCCACAGTGGACTCTCCTACGAGCAGTACGTC.

This rearrangement joins TRBV7-9 to TRBJ2-7; 8 nucleotides agree with TRBD1. CDR1 SEHNR and CDR2 FQNEAQ come from the germline V gene (reference sequence). The CDR3 length is 14 residues. Germline trimming cut 1 base from V and 6 bases from J; bases unmatched to any gene: 5. The DNA of the CDR3 is TGTGCCAGCAGCTTAGGGTCAGGGGGCGCCGAGCAGTACTTC. Its translation is CASSLGSGGAEQYF.

The rearrangement joins TRBV6-1 to TRBJ2-5; no clear D gene. The CDR3 has 15 residues. Germline V lookup: CDR1 MNHNS, CDR2 SASEGT. The V end was cut by 1 base, the J end by 5 bases, with 14 bases between. CDR3 sequence reads: CASSEGPAVGETQYF. CDR3 coding DNA: TGTGCCAGCAGTGAAGGTCCGGCAGTCGGGGAGACCCAGTACTTC.

This chain uses TRBV6-5 with TRBJ1-2; 7 bases line up with TRBD1. Germline trimming cut 6 bases from V and 7 bases from J; bases unmatched to any gene: 8. CDR1 and CDR2 from the germline V gene are MNHEY and SVGAGI. CDR3 length: 13 residues. The CDR3 DNA reads as TGTGCCAGCAGCCAGGGGGATGGAGGTGGCTACACCTTC. Amino acids: CASSQGDGGGYTF.

This rearrangement joins TRBV3-1 (or the pseudogene TRBV3-2) to TRBJ1-4; possible D gene TRBD1, 5 bases. The germline V gene encodes CDR1 LGHDT and CDR2 YNNKEL (reference sequence). Trimming removed 3 bases at V and 5 bases at J, with 13 bases between. CDR3 length: 15 residues. This chain's CDR3 is CASSHRQGLNEKLFF. CDR3 bases: TGTGCCAGCAGCCACCGCCAGGGACTAAATGAAAAACTGTTTTTT.

J is TRBJ1-6 and V is TRBV30; 9 bases agree with TRBD1. The CDR3 is 16 residues long. Unmatched junction bases numbered 7, after V lost 4 bases and J lost 3 bases. Germline CDR1 is GTSNPN and CDR2 is SVGIG (reference sequence). The CDR3 sequence: CAWKMGQGFYNSPLHF. DNA for the CDR3: TGTGCCTGGAAGATGGGACAGGGATTCTATAATTCACCCCTCCACTTT. The whole variable domain, filled in from reference TRBV30 and TRBJ1-6, reads SQTIHQWPATLVQPVGSPLSLECTVEGTSNPNLYWYRQAAGRGLQLLFYSVGIGQISSEVPQNLSASRPQDRQFILSSKKLLLSDSGFYLCAWKMGQGFYNSPLHFGNGTRLTVT.

V is TRBV5-1 and J is TRBJ2-5, with a tentative D call TRBD1 (6 bases). CDR1 and CDR2 from the germline V gene are SGHRS and YFSETQ. This CDR3 contains 13 residues. V shed 2 bases and J shed 1 base, with 6 bases lying between them. Here the CDR3 reads CASSFRGQETQYF. CDR3 DNA sequence: TGCGCCAGCAGCTTCAGGGGCCAAGAGACCCAGTACTTC.

This clone was observed a handful of times. The CDR3: CASRETGSYGYTF. DNA of the CDR3: TGTGCCAGCAGGGAGACAGGGAGCTATGGCTACACCTTC. This chain joins TRBV12-3 or TRBV12-4 and TRBJ1-2, with 7 bases matching TRBD1. This CDR3 contains 13 residues. J was trimmed by 4 bases and V by 6 bases; bases with no gene match: 5.

The rearrangement uses TRBV11-2 and TRBJ1-1, with D possibly TRBD1 on 5 matching bases. The CDR3 extends over 15 amino acids. Germline V gene lookup returns CDR1 SGHAT and CDR2 FQNNGV. V was trimmed by 4 bases and J by 0 bases, leaving 12 bases between them. For the CDR3, the DNA is TGTGCCAGCAGCTCCTGGGGGGGGTTGAACACTGAAGCTTTCTTT. Its protein product is CASSSWGGLNTEAFF.

The chain joins TRBV6-5 to TRBJ1-2; possible D gene TRBD1, 6 bases. V lost 6 bases and J 4 bases, leaving 15 bases between the germline ends. In germline, CDR1 is MNHEY, CDR2 SVGAGI. The CDR3 extends over 14 amino acids. CDR3 DNA: TGTGCCAGCAGACCCGACAGGTCGGCCTATGGCTACACCTTC. It codes for CASRPDRSAYGYTF.

This clone appeared a few times. The rearrangement links TRBV30 to TRBJ1-2; D may be TRBD1 (5 bases). CDR3 length: 15 residues. CDR1 is GTSNPN and CDR2 is SVGIG in the germline V gene (reference sequence). V gave up 2 bases and J gave up 0 bases, with 13 bases separating them. The chain's CDR3 is CAWSTTGATNYGYTF. CDR3 nucleotides: TGTGCCTGGAGTACCACAGGAGCTACTAACTATGGCTACACCTTC.

The chain links TRBV3-1 (or the pseudogene TRBV3-2) to TRBJ2-1; 16 bases line up with TRBD2. J gave up 8 bases and V 4 bases, and 5 bases lay outside the gene matches. Per germline, CDR1 LGHDT and CDR2 YNNKEL (reference sequence). The CDR3 is 16 amino acids. CDR3 in amino acids: CASSPGTSGRVDEQFF. The CDR3, as DNA: TGTGCCAGCAGCCCAGGGACTAGCGGGAGGGTGGATGAGCAGTTCTTC.

The gene calls are TRBV18 and TRBJ1-1, with 7 bases lining up with TRBD1. The V segment lost 1 base and the J segment 3 bases; nucleotides outside the gene matches: 5. This CDR3 comprises 15 residues. Germline CDR1 and CDR2: KGHSH and LQKENI. CDR3 DNA sequence: TGTGCCAGCTCACCACAGAGACAGGGAGACACTGAAGCTTTCTTT. This translates into CASSPQRQGDTEAFF.

The chain couples TRBV7-2 to TRBJ1-2, with D maybe TRBD1 (5 bases). The CDR3 covers 16 residues. V lost 2 bases and J lost 7, with 20 bases in between. Germline CDR1 SGHTA, CDR2 FQGNSA. DNA for the CDR3: TGTGCCAGCAGCTTAAATTCGGGGAGGGGTTTGGGTGGCTACACCTTC. Protein sequence: CASSLNSGRGLGGYTF.

V and J are TRBV18 and TRBJ2-1; 9 positions agree with TRBD1. The V segment lost 2 bases and the J segment 2 bases; nucleotides outside the gene matches: 4. Germline assignment: CDR1 KGHSH and CDR2 LQKENI. This CDR3 is 16 amino acids long. CDR3 sequence: CASSPTGGDTYNEQFF. The CDR3 nucleotides are TGTGCCAGCTCACCAACAGGGGGCGATACCTACAATGAGCAGTTCTTC.

This rearrangement joins TRBV7-9 to TRBJ2-7, with 7 nucleotides matching TRBD1. The CDR3 has 13 residues. CDR1 and CDR2 from the germline V gene are SEHNR and FQNEAQ (reference sequence). Trimming cost V 5 bases and J 4 bases; bases outside gene matches: 5. CDR3 nucleotide sequence: TGTGCCAGCAGCCCGACAGGGATTTACGAGCAGTACTTC. As protein: CASSPTGIYEQYF.

The chain's CDR3 is CASSPGYTEAFF. The DNA of the CDR3 is TGTGCCAGCAGCCCCGGGTACACTGAAGCTTTCTTT. The chain recombines TRBV5-4 with TRBJ1-1; D ambiguous. V dropped 4 bases and J dropped 3 bases, with 7 bases sitting between them. This CDR3 comprises 12 residues. Germline lookup yields CDR1 SGHNT and CDR2 YYREEE (reference sequence).

The chain combines TRBV9 with TRBJ1-1; 10 bases are a match to TRBD1. From germline, CDR1 is SGDLS and CDR2 YYNGEE. With V trimmed by 0 bases and J by 5 bases, 4 bases remained unmatched. The CDR3 contains 15 residues. The DNA of the CDR3 is TGTGCCAGCAGCGTAGTGACGGGACAGGGGACTGAAGCTTTCTTT. This codes for CASSVVTGQGTEAFF.

The gene calls are TRBV19 and TRBJ1-5; 9 bases align to TRBD1. Germline trimming cut 5 bases from V and 4 bases from J; bases unmatched to any gene: 6. The CDR3 consists of 15 residues. CDR1 and CDR2 (germline): LNHDA, SQIVND (reference sequence). Here the CDR3 DNA reads TGTGCCAGTAGTCCCTGGGACAGGGTGAATCAGCCCCAGCATTTT. Its translation: CASSPWDRVNQPQHF.

This sequence joins TRBV30 and TRBJ1-1; TRBD1 agrees at 7 bases. The trim removed 2 bases at V and 1 base at J, leaving 4 bases unmatched. There are 14 residues in the CDR3. CDR1 and CDR2 (germline): GTSNPN, SVGIG (reference sequence). The CDR3 region has the DNA TGTGCCTGGAGTTTCGGACAGGCGAACACTGAAGCTTTCTTT. The encoded protein is CAWSFGQANTEAFF.

CDR3 sequence: CASGGNYGYTF. For the CDR3, the DNA is TGTGCCAGCGGGGGGAACTATGGCTACACCTTC. The chain combines TRBV5-6 with TRBJ1-2, with a weak D call TRBD1 (5 bases). The V gene lost 7 bases and the J gene lost 2 bases, with 6 bases spanning the gap. The CDR3 runs to 11 residues. Germline loops: CDR1 SGHDT, CDR2 YYEEEE.

V and J are TRBV4-2 and TRBJ2-3, with 12 nucleotides matching TRBD2. Looked up from germline, CDR1 is LGHNA and CDR2 is YNFKEQ. CDR3 length: 15 amino acids. J gave up 6 bases and V 2 bases, and 3 bases lay outside the gene matches. The CDR3 region is CASSQSTSGGDTQYF. CDR3 nucleotides: TGTGCCAGCAGCCAATCTACTAGCGGGGGGGATACGCAGTATTTT.

In its sample, this clone was seen a few times. The chain combines TRBV5-1 with TRBJ2-1; D is ambiguous. The CDR3 covers 14 residues. Trimming left V 0 bases short and J 3 bases short, with 7 bases between. Germline loops: CDR1 SGHRS, CDR2 YFSETQ. The CDR3 DNA reads as TGCGCCAGCAGCTTGGTGGCTTTCTACAATGAGCAGTTCTTC. It translates to CASSLVAFYNEQFF.

The chain uses TRBV27 and TRBJ1-1; D is unresolved. V lost 2 bases and J 3 bases, leaving 10 bases between the germline ends. Per germline, CDR1 MNHEY and CDR2 SMNVEV (reference sequence). This CDR3 contains 14 residues. The CDR3 DNA reads as TGTGCCAGCAGTTTAGTGGCAGTGGACACTGAAGCTTTCTTT. This sequence encodes CASSLVAVDTEAFF.

The V call is TRBV6-5, the J call TRBJ2-3; possibly TRBD1 for D (5 bases). Germline loops: CDR1 MNHEY, CDR2 SVGAGI. The V gene lost 2 bases and the J gene lost 4 bases, with 13 bases spanning the gap. This CDR3 has 15 amino acids. CDR3 bases: TGTGCCAGCAGTTACAGGTGGTCAGGGCCAGATACGCAGTATTTT. This translates into CASSYRWSGPDTQYF.

This chain uses TRBV7-9 with TRBJ2-2, with D perhaps matching TRBD1 (6 bases). V shed 10 bases and J shed 0 bases, with 21 bases lying between them. The CDR3 has 17 amino acids. The germline V gene has CDR1 SEHNR and CDR2 FQNEAQ (reference sequence). The CDR3 protein is CAISGSGVQANTGELFF. The CDR3 DNA is TGTGCCATCTCCGGATCAGGGGTACAGGCGAACACCGGGGAGCTGTTTTTT.

This clone was recorded once. The V and J genes are TRBV3-1 (or the pseudogene TRBV3-2) and TRBJ1-1; D is undetermined. V was trimmed by 3 bases and J by 4 bases, leaving 12 bases between them. Germline CDR1 and CDR2: LGHDT and YNNKEL (reference sequence). CDR3 length: 14 residues. The CDR3 here is CASSHRTEGTEAFF. In nucleotides, the CDR3 is TGTGCCAGCAGCCATCGGACGGAGGGCACTGAAGCTTTCTTT.